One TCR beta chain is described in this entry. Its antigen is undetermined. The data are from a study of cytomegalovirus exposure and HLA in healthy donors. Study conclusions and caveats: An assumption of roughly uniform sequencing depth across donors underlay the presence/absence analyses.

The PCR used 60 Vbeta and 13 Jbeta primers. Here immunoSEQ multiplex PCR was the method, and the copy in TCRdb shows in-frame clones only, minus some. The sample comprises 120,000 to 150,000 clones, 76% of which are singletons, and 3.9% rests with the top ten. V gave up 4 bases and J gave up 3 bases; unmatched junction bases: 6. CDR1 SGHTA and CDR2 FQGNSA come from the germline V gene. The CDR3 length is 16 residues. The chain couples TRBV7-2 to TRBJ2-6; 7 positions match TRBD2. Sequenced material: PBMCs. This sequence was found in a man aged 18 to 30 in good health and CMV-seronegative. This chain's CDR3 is CASSWGGLSGANVLTF. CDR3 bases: TGTGCCAGCAGCTGGGGAGGGTTGAGTGGGGCCAACGTCCTGACTTTC.